The text below deals with one T cell receptor (beta chain). Antigen unknown. This specimen belongs to a study of vaccination and CD4 T cells after COVID-19. Overall study context: Cultures serving as controls received a peptide pool (CEFX or HIV-1 Nef) or no peptide.

Germline V gives CDR1 GTSNPN, CDR2 SVGIG (reference sequence). Trimming pared 1 base from V and 0 bases from J, leaving 12 bases between. The CDR3 is 15 amino acids. This sample's treatment: 10-day PBMC culture with coronavirus spike peptide pools or control peptides (ViraFEST assay). With the Oncomine TCR Beta short-read assay, DNA from cultured CD4+ T cells was sequenced. TCRdb re-analysed the PCR reads in MiXCR, keeping a single row per CDR3 protein. This sample has around 26,000 distinct CDR3 sequences, with under 70% found just once. The chain recombines TRBV30 with TRBJ1-1; D might be TRBD1 (5 bases). The sample taken for sequencing was CD4+ T cells from blood, cultured in vitro. This sequence originates from a human donor who had recovered from COVID-19. The CDR3 DNA follows: TGTGCCTGGAGTGAACAGACAGTGATGAACACTGAAGCTTTCTTT. Amino acids: CAWSEQTVMNTEAFF. Full variable domain (outside the CDR3, taken from reference TRBV30 and TRBJ1-1): SQTIHQWPATLVQPVGSPLSLECTVEGTSNPNLYWYRQAAGRGLQLLFYSVGIGQISSEVPQNLSASRPQDRQFILSSKKLLLSDSGFYLCAWSEQTVMNTEAFFGQGTRLTVV.